A single sample gave rise to the 5 T cell receptor beta chains below, sequenced in a study of blood T cell repertoires in COVID-19. The assay was immunoSEQ multiplex PCR, and TCRdb's table has in-frame clones only and misses some. The sample shows 140,000 to 150,000 clones, roughly 90% of them seen only once. Sequenced: PBMCs or T cells enriched from blood (not recorded which). Receptors originate from a man in his forties or fifties who had recovered from COVID-19.

In this sample, this clone turned up once. The chain recombines TRBV7-8 with TRBJ2-7; possibly TRBD1 for D (6 bases). V was cut by 1 base and J by 4 bases, with 11 bases left in between. The CDR3 runs 14 residues. Germline CDR1 SGHVS, CDR2 FQNEAQ. The CDR3 loop is CASSLVGRGYEQYF. CDR3 nucleotide sequence: TGTGCCAGCAGCTTAGTGGGCAGGGGTTACGAGCAGTACTTC.

The V gene is TRBV11-2, the J gene TRBJ2-1; weak D call: TRBD2 (5 bases). Trimming pared 4 bases from V and 2 bases from J, leaving 6 bases between. The CDR3 loop spans 13 amino acids. The germline CDR1 and CDR2 sequences are SGHAT and FQNNGV. The CDR3 reads CASSSSPYNEQFF. Written as DNA, the CDR3 is TGTGCCAGCAGCTCTAGCCCCTACAATGAGCAGTTCTTC.

The V and J genes are TRBV19 and TRBJ2-1; the match to TRBD1 covers 12 bases. The ends lost 6 bases at V and 2 bases at J; junction bases unmatched: 17. The CDR3 contains 20 residues. The germline CDR1 and CDR2 sequences are LNHDA and SQIVND (reference sequence). CDR3 amino acids: CASSPLRGQGAGGTYNEQFF. In DNA, the CDR3 is TGTGCCAGTAGCCCCCTTCGGGGACAGGGGGCCGGAGGGACCTACAATGAGCAGTTCTTC.

The rearrangement joins TRBV6-5 to TRBJ2-5, with a tentative D call TRBD1 (6 bases). The CDR3 runs 14 residues. The V end was cut by 6 bases, the J end by 7 bases, with 18 bases between. Germline V gene lookup returns CDR1 MNHEY and CDR2 SVGAGI. CDR3 sequence reads: CASRRPGQPWTQYF. Written as DNA, the CDR3 is TGTGCCAGCAGACGCCCCGGACAGCCGTGGACCCAGTACTTC.

The V gene is TRBV7-2, the J gene TRBJ2-1; the match to TRBD2 covers 8 bases. The V segment lost 5 bases and the J segment 2 bases; nucleotides outside the gene matches: 11. This CDR3 has 17 amino acids. In germline, CDR1 is SGHTA, CDR2 FQGNSA. The CDR3 sequence is CASSPRAGRGPYNEQFF. In DNA, the CDR3 is TGTGCCAGCAGCCCCCGAGCCGGGAGGGGACCCTACAATGAGCAGTTCTTC.